These T cell receptor beta chains were read from a single sample in a study of shared clonotypes between healthy human individuals. TCRdb keeps only in-frame clones here, not all; method: immunoSEQ multiplex PCR. The profile shows more than 400,000 clones, about 96% of them singletons. Sequenced material: naive CD4+ T cells sorted from blood. The receptors were gathered from a woman aged 30 to 39 in good health. Both conserved end residues are part of each CDR3. D genes are given only for firm matches. Some rows mark clone size as missing; the rest say once, few, many or name a class of expanded clone.

j_gene | v_gene | d_gene | abundance | CDR3aa | CDR3nt
TRBJ1-2 | TRBV28 | TRBD1 | . | CASGQTGFDGYTF | TGTGCCAGCGGACAGACAGGGTTTGATGGCTACACCTTC
TRBJ2-7 | TRBV5-1 | . | . | CASSLQGIEPYEQYF | TGCGCCAGCAGCTTACAGGGAATTGAACCCTACGAGCAGTACTTC
TRBJ2-5 | TRBV7-9 | . | . | CASSPTKAAQYF | TGTGCCAGCAGCCCCACCAAGGCGGCCCAGTACTTC
TRBJ2-7 | TRBV6-5 | TRBD2 | . | CASSSPGLAVYEQYF | TGTGCCAGCAGTTCCCCGGGACTAGCGGTCTACGAGCAGTACTTC
TRBJ2-7 | TRBV14 | TRBD1 | . | CASSQATGGVYEQYF | TGTGCCAGCAGCCAAGCCACAGGGGGCGTCTACGAGCAGTACTTC
TRBJ2-7 | TRBV2 | . | . | CASTKDTLYEQYF | TGTGCCAGCACCAAGGACACTCTCTACGAGCAGTACTTC
TRBJ2-7 | TRBV28 | TRBD1 | once | CASSTPGTGTSEQYF | TGTGCCAGCAGTACCCCCGGGACAGGGACCTCCGAGCAGTACTTC
TRBJ2-1 | TRBV7-9 | . | . | CASSSLGASSYNEQFF | TGTGCCAGCAGCTCCTTGGGCGCAAGCTCCTACAATGAGCAGTTCTTC
TRBJ2-2 | TRBV28 | . | . | CASSHSLGAWGRERGGELFF | TGTGCCAGCAGCCATAGCCTCGGAGCCTGGGGGAGAGAGCGCGGCGGGGAGCTGTTTTTT
TRBJ2-7 | TRBV6-1 | TRBD1 | . | CASRTGQISYEQYF | TGTGCCAGCCGCACGGGACAGATCTCCTACGAGCAGTACTTC
TRBJ1-1 | TRBV28 | TRBD1 | . | CASSPGGQGTEAFF | TGTGCCAGCAGTCCAGGGGGTCAGGGGACTGAAGCTTTCTTT
TRBJ1-1 | TRBV5-6 | TRBD1 | . | CASSRRQGSNTEAFF | TGTGCCAGCAGCCGGCGACAGGGGTCAAACACTGAAGCTTTCTTT
TRBJ1-5 | TRBV30 | TRBD1 | . | CAWSVFGTGGNQPQHF | TGTGCCTGGAGTGTATTTGGGACAGGGGGGAATCAGCCCCAGCATTTT
TRBJ2-3 | TRBV18 | . | . | CASSPVDSFTDTQYF | TGTGCCAGCTCACCAGTCGACTCGTTCACAGATACGCAGTATTTT
TRBJ2-7 | TRBV4-1 | TRBD1 | . | CASSPRDRGTYEQYF | TGCGCCAGCAGCCCCAGGGACAGGGGTACCTACGAGCAGTACTTC
TRBJ2-2 | TRBV5-1 | . | once | CASSSRDPNTGELFF | TGCGCCAGCAGCTCCCGGGACCCCAACACCGGGGAGCTGTTTTTT
TRBJ2-7 | TRBV27 | . | . | CASSATGTAGQQYF | TGTGCCAGCAGTGCAACCGGGACAGCGGGGCAGCAGTACTTC
TRBJ2-7 | TRBV4-1 | . | . | CASRPGELSYEQYF | TGCGCCAGCAGGCCAGGGGAGTTATCCTACGAGCAGTACTTC
TRBJ2-1 | TRBV18 | TRBD2 | . | CASSLGTSGSDEQFF | TGTGCCAGCTCACTCGGGACTAGCGGGAGTGATGAGCAGTTCTTC
TRBJ1-3 | TRBV6-6 | . | . | CASRSTRGSGNTIYF | TGTGCCAGCAGAAGCACACGGGGCTCTGGAAACACCATATATTTT
TRBJ2-5 | TRBV27 | TRBD2 | once | CASQGLAGVQETQYF | TGTGCCAGCCAGGGGCTAGCGGGAGTCCAGGAGACCCAGTACTTC
TRBJ2-7 | TRBV10-3 | . | . | CAISENSAEQYF | TGTGCCATCAGTGAAAACAGTGCCGAGCAGTACTTC
TRBJ1-5 | TRBV30 | TRBD1 | . | CAWSFTGGRQPQHF | TGTGCCTGGAGTTTCACAGGGGGACGACAGCCCCAGCATTTT
TRBJ1-1 | TRBV18 | . | . | CASSSGAGDTEAFF | TGTGCCAGCTCATCAGGGGCGGGGGACACTGAAGCTTTCTTT
TRBJ2-3 | TRBV6-6 | . | . | CASSITGTDTQYF | TGTGCCAGCAGCATTACAGGGACAGATACGCAGTATTTT
TRBJ2-4 | TRBV6-5 | TRBD1 | . | CASSLGGPAKNIQYF | TGTGCCAGCAGTTTAGGGGGCCCAGCCAAAAACATTCAGTACTTC
TRBJ2-3 | TRBV2 | TRBD2 | . | CASGLGLAGGDTQYF | TGTGCCAGCGGTCTAGGACTAGCGGGAGGGGATACGCAGTATTTT
TRBJ1-3 | TRBV11-2 | . | . | CASSPGGGGTIYF | TGTGCCAGCAGCCCCGGGGGGGGAGGCACCATATATTTT
TRBJ2-6 | TRBV10-1 | . | . | CASSFNTGPGANVLTF | TGCGCCAGCAGTTTTAACACAGGGCCTGGGGCCAACGTCCTGACTTTC
TRBJ1-1 | TRBV28 | . | . | CASSSSWTEAFF | TGTGCCAGCAGTTCCAGTTGGACTGAAGCTTTCTTT
TRBJ2-6 | TRBV10-3 | TRBD1 | . | CAIAGQGAGGANVLTF | TGTGCCATAGCGGGACAGGGGGCGGGTGGGGCCAACGTCCTGACTTTC
TRBJ1-2 | TRBV28 | . | . | CASSLERGRGYTF | TGTGCCAGCAGTTTAGAGCGGGGGCGAGGCTACACCTTC
TRBJ1-5 | TRBV30 | . | . | CAWNAQGLDQPQHF | TGTGCCTGGAACGCCCAGGGGCTTGATCAGCCCCAGCATTTT
TRBJ2-3 | TRBV28 | TRBD1 | . | CASSPGWTGVDTQYF | TGTGCCAGCAGCCCTGGGTGGACAGGGGTGGATACGCAGTATTTT
TRBJ1-5 | TRBV28 | TRBD1 | . | CASRGDRGLYSQPQHF | TGTGCCAGCAGGGGGGACAGGGGTCTATATAGTCAGCCCCAGCATTTT
TRBJ2-2 | TRBV19 | . | . | CASRARASNTGELFF | TGTGCCAGTAGGGCCAGGGCTTCGAACACCGGGGAGCTGTTTTTT
TRBJ2-7 | TRBV14 | . | . | CASSPGGDIPEQYF | TGTGCCAGCAGCCCAGGGGGGGACATCCCCGAGCAGTACTTC
TRBJ2-5 | TRBV5-4 | . | . | CASSLVRDEETQYF | TGTGCCAGCAGCTTGGTGAGGGACGAAGAGACCCAGTACTTC
TRBJ2-1 | TRBV18 | TRBD2 | . | CASSPPGGTSGSREQFF | TGTGCCAGCTCACCACCGGGGGGGACTAGCGGGAGCAGGGAGCAGTTCTTC
TRBJ2-7 | TRBV6-1 | . | . | CASSEVGSEQYF | TGTGCCAGCAGTGAAGTTGGGAGCGAGCAGTACTTC
TRBJ1-2 | TRBV7-9 | . | once | CASSSGGASGYGYTF | TGTGCCAGCAGCTCCGGGGGGGCGTCAGGCTATGGCTACACCTTC
TRBJ1-6 | TRBV7-3 | TRBD1 | . | CASSSTGANSPLHF | TGTGCCAGCAGCTCCACAGGGGCTAATTCACCCCTCCACTTT
TRBJ1-2 | TRBV21-1 | . | . | CASTDDRRDGYTF | TGTGCCAGCACCGACGACAGAAGAGATGGCTACACCTTC
TRBJ2-3 | TRBV27 | . | . | CASSAILSQYTQYF | TGTGCCAGCAGTGCGATCCTCTCACAATATACGCAGTATTTT
TRBJ2-2 | TRBV18 | TRBD2 | . | CASSLLPAGTMGELFF | TGTGCCAGCTCGCTGCTCCCCGCAGGGACTATGGGGGAGCTGTTTTTT